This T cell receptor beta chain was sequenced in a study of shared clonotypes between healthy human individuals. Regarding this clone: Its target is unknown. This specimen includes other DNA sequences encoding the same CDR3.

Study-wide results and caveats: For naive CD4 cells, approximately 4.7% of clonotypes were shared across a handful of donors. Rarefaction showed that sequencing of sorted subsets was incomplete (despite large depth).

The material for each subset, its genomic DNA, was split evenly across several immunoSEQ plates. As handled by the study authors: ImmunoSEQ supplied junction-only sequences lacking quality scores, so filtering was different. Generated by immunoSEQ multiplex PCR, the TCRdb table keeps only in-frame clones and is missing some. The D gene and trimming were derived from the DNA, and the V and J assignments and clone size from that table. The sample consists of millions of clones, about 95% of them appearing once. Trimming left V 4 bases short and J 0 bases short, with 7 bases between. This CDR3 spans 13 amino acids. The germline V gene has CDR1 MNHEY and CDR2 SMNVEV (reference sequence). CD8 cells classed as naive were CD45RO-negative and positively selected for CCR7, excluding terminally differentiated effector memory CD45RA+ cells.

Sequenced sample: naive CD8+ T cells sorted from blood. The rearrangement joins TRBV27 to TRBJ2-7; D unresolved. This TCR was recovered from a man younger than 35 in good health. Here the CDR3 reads CASSYRASYEQYF. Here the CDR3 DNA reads TGTGCCAGCAGTTACAGAGCCTCCTACGAGCAGTACTTC.